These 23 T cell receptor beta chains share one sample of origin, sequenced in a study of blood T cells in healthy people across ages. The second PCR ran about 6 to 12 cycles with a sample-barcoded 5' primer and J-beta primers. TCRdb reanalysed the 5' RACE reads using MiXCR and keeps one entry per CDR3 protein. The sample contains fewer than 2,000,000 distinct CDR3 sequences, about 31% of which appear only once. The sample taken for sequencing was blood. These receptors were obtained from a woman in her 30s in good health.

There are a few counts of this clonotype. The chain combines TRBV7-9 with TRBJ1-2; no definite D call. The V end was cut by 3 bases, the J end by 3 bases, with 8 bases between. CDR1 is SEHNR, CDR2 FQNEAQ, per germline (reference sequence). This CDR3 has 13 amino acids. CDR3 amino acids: CASSLADYYGYTF. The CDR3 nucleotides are TGTGCCAGCAGCTTGGCAGACTACTATGGCTACACCTTC.

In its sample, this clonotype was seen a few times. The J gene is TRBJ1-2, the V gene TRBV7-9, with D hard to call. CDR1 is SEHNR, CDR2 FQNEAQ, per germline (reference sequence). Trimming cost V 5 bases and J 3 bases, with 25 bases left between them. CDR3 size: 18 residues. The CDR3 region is CASSLERRDRHKDYGYTF. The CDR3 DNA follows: TGTGCCAGCAGCCTAGAGAGACGAGATAGACATAAGGACTATGGCTACACCTTC. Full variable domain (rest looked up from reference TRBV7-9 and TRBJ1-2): DTGVSQNPRHKITKRGQNVTFRCDPISEHNRLYWYRQTLGQGPEFLTYFQNEAQLEKSRLLSDRFSAERPKGSFSTLEIQRTEQGDSAMYLCASSLERRDRHKDYGYTFGSGTRLTVV.

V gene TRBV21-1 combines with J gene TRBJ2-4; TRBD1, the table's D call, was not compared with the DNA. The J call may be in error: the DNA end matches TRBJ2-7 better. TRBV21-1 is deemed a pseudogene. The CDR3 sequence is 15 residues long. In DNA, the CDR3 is TGTGCCAGCACTGACAGGGGGCGAGCGAACTACGAGCAGTACTTC. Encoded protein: CASTDRGRANYEQYF.

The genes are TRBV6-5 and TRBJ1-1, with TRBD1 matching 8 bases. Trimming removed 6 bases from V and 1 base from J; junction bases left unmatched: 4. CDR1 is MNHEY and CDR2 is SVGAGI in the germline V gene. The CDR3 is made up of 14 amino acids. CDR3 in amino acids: CASRGGQGNTEAFF. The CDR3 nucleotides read TGTGCCAGCAGGGGAGGACAGGGGAACACTGAAGCTTTCTTT.

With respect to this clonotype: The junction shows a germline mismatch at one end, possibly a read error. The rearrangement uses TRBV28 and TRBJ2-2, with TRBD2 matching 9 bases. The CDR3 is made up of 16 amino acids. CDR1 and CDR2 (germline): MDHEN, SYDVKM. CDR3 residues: CASSSPGLAGTGEPFF. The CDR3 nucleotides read TGTGCCAGCAGTTCCCCGGGACTAGCAGGGACCGGGGAGCCGTTTTTT. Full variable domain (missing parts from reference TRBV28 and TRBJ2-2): DVKVTQSSRYLVKRTGEKVFLECVQDMDHENMFWYRQDPGLGLRLIYFSYDVKMKEKGDIPEGYSVSREKKERFSLILESASTNQTSMYLCASSSPGLAGTGEPFFGEGSRLTVL.

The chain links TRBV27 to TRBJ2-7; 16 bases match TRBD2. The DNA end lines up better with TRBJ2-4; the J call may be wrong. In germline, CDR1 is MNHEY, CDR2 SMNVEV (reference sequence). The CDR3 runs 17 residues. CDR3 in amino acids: CASSLSGTSGRAGIQYF. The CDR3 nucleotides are TGTGCCAGCAGTTTATCTGGGACTAGCGGGAGGGCCGGCATTCAGTACTTC.

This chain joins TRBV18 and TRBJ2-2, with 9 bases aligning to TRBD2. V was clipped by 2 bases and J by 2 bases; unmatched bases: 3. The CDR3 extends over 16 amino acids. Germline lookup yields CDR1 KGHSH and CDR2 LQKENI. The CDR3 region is CASSPGSGRNTGELFF. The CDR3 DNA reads TGTGCCAGCTCACCAGGTAGCGGGAGAAACACCGGGGAGCTGTTTTTT.

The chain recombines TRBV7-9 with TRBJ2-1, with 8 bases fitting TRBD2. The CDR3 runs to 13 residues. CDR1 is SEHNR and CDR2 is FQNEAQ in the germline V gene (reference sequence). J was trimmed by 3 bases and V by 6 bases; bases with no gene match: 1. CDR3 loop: CASRREVYNEQFF. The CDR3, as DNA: TGTGCCAGCAGGCGGGAGGTCTACAATGAGCAGTTCTTC.

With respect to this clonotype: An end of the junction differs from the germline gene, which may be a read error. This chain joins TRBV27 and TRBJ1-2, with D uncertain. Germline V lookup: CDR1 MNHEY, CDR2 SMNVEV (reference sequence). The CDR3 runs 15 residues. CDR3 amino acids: CAGSLSPGQFYGYTF. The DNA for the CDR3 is TGTGCCGGCAGTTTATCCCCAGGCCAATTCTATGGCTACACCTTC.

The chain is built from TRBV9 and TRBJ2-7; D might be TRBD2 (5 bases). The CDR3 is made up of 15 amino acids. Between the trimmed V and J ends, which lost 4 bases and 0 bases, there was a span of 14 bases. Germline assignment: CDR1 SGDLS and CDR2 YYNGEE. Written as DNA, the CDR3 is TGTGCCAGCAGCCCGTTTGGACTTCCCTCCTACGAGCAGTACTTC. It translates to CASSPFGLPSYEQYF.

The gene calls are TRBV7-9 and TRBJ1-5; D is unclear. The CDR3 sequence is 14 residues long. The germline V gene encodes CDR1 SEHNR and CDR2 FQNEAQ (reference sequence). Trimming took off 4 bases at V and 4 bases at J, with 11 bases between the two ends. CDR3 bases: TGTGCCAGCAGCTCTGGGAGCTGGAATCAGCCCCAGCATTTT. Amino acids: CASSSGSWNQPQHF.

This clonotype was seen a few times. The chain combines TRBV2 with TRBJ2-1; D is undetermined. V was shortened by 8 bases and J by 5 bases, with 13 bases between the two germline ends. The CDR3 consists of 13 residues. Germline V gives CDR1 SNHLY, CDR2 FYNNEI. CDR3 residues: CASGRLTHNEQFF. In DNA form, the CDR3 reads TGTGCCAGCGGCAGACTGACCCACAATGAGCAGTTCTTC.

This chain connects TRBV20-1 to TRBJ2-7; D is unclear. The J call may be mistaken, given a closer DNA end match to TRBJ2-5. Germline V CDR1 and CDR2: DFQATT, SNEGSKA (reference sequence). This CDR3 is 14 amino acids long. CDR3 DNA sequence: TGCAGTGCTAGAGAGATTGCCGTCGGAGAGACCCAGTACTTC. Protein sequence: CSAREIAVGETQYF.

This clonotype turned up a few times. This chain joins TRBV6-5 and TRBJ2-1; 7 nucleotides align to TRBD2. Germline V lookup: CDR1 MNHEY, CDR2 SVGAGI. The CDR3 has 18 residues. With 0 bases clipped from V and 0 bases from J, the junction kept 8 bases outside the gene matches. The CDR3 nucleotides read TGTGCCAGCAGTTACTCCACATGGCGGGAGAGCTCCTACAATGAGCAGTTCTTC. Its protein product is CASSYSTWRESSYNEQFF.

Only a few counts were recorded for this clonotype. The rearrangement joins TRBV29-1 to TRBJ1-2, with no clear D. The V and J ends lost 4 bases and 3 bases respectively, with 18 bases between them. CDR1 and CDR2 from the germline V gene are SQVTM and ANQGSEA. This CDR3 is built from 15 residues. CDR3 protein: CSVALDLGLYYGYTF. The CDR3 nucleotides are TGCAGCGTTGCCCTAGACCTAGGGCTTTACTATGGCTACACCTTC.

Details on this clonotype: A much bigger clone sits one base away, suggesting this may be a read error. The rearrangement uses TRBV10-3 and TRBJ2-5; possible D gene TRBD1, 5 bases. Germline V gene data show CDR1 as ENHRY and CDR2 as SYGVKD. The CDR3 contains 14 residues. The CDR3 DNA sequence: TGTGCCATCGGTGAGGTAGGGGTCCAAGAGACCCAGTACTTC. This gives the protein CAIGEVGVQETQYF.

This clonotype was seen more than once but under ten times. Written as DNA, the CDR3 is TGCAGTGCTAGAGGCTTGGAGTGGAGAGAAGAGCAGTTCTTC. Its translation is CSARGLEWREEQFF. The V and J genes are TRBV20-1 and TRBJ2-1; D ambiguous. The CDR3 consists of 14 residues. Germline V lookup: CDR1 DFQATT, CDR2 SNEGSKA (reference sequence). Trimming took 1 base from V and 10 from J, leaving 17 bases between them.

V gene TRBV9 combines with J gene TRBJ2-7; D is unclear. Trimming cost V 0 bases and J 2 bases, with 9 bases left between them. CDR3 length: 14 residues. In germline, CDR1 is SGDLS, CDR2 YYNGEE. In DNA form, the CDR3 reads TGTGCCAGCAGCGTAGACCAGGAACCCTACGAGCAGTACTTC. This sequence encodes CASSVDQEPYEQYF.

DNA for the CDR3: TGCGCCAGCAGCCAAGATCATGGAAACGAGCAGTACTTC. It yields the protein CASSQDHGNEQYF. V usage is TRBV4-1 and J usage is TRBJ2-7; D gene ambiguous. The V and J ends lost 0 bases and 5 bases respectively, with 8 bases between them. Germline V CDR1 and CDR2: MGHRA, YSYEKL. CDR3 length equals 13 residues.

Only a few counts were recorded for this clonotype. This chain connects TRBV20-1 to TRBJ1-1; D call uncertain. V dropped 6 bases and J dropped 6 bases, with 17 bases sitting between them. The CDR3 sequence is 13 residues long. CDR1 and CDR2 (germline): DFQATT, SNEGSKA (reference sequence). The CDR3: CSAYTGPKAEAFF. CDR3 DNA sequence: TGCAGTGCCTACACCGGGCCTAAGGCTGAAGCTTTCTTT.

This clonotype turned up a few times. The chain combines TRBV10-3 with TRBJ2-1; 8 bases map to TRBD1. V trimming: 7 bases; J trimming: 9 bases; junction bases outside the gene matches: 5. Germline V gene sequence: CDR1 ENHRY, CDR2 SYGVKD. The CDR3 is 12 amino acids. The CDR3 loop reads CAITGQGPEQFF. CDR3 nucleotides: TGTGCCATCACCGGACAGGGTCCTGAGCAGTTCTTC.

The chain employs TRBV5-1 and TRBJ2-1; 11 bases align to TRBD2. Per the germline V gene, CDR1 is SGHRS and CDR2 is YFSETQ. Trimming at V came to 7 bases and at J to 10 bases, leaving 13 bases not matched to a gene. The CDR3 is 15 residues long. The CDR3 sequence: CASGSTIAGGTEQFF. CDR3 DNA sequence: TGCGCCAGCGGGAGTACCATAGCGGGAGGGACCGAGCAGTTCTTC.

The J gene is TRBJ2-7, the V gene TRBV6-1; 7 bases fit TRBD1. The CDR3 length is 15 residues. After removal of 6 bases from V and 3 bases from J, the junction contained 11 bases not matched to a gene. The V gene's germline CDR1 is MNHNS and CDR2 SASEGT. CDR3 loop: CASRETGASIYEQYF. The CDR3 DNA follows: TGTGCCAGCAGAGAAACAGGGGCCTCTATCTACGAGCAGTACTTC.